This TCR beta chain comes out of a study of T-cell memory formation after mild COVID-19. Germline V CDR1 and CDR2: DFQATT, SNEGSKA (reference sequence). This CDR3 region has 11 residues. V lost 3 bases and J 7 bases, leaving 9 bases between the germline ends. From the 5' RACE reads, TCRdb called clonotypes with MiXCR, one entry per CDR3 protein. This sample has some 120,000 distinct CDR3 sequences, with roughly 15% found just once. This clonotype was detected ten times or more. V gene TRBV20-1 combines with J gene TRBJ1-2; D remains unclear. The TCR was taken from an adult woman who had mild COVID-19 (a few samples of this study predate the infection). Cell type and time point are not known. Specimen: PBMCs or a T cell subset sorted from them (not recorded which). The DNA for the CDR3 is TGCAGTGCTAGCGGGAACAGTGGCTACACCTTC. Translated, it gives CSASGNSGYTF.